The sequence of this T cell receptor (beta chain) was determined in a study of T-cell memory formation after mild COVID-19. TCRdb reprocessed the 5' RACE reads via MiXCR and lists one record per CDR3 protein. The sample includes approximately 110,000 distinct CDR3 sequences, about 20% seen only once; the top ten take approximately 40%. Trimming shortened V by 6 bases and J by 6 bases, and 5 bases separated the two germline ends. CDR1 is MNHNS and CDR2 is SASEGT in the germline V gene. The CDR3 loop spans 11 amino acids. The sequence was obtained from a young man who had mild COVID-19 (a few samples of this study predate the infection). Cell type and time point are not known. J is TRBJ2-2 and V is TRBV6-1; D is undetermined. The specimen sequenced was PBMCs or a T cell subset sorted from them (not recorded which). The CDR3 DNA sequence: TGTGCCAGCAGAGGTCCCGGGGAGCTGTTTTTT. Its translation: CASRGPGELFF.